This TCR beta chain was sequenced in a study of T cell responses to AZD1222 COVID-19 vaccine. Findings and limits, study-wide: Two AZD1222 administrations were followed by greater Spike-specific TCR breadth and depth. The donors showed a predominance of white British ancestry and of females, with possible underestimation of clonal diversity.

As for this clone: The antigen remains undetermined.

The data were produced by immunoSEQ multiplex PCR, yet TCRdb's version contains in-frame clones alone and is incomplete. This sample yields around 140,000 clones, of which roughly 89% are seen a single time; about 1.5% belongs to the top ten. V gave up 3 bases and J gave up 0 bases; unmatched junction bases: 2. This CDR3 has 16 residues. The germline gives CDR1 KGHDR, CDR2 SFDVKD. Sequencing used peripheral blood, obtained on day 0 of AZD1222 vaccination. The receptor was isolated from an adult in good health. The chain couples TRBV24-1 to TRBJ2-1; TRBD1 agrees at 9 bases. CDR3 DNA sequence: TGTGCCACCAGTGATATGGGACAGGGCTCCTACAATGAGCAGTTCTTC. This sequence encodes CATSDMGQGSYNEQFF.